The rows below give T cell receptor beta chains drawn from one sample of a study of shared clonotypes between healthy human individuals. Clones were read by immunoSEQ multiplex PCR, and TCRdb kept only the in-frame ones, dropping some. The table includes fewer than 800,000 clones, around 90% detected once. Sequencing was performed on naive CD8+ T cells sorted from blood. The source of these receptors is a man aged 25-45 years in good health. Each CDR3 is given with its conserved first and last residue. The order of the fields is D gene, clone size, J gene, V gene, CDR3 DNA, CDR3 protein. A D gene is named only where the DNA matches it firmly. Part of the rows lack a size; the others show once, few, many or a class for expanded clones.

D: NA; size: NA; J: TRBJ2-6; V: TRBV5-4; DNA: TGTGCCAGCAGCCCCCCTTTGGAGGGGGCGGTCTCTGGGGCCAACGTCCTGACTTTC; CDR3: CASSPPLEGAVSGANVLTF
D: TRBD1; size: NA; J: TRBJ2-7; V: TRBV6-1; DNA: TGTGCCTCAGGGTGGCAGGGGGCCTACGAGCAGTACTTC; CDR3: CASGWQGAYEQYF
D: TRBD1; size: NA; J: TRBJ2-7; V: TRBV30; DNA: TGTGCCTGGAGTGCGACAGGGGGCAGCGAGCAGTACTTC; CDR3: CAWSATGGSEQYF
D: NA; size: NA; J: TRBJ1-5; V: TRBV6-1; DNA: TGTGCCAGCAGTGAAGGCTTACCGGGCCCCCAAAATCAGCCCCAGCATTTT; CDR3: CASSEGLPGPQNQPQHF
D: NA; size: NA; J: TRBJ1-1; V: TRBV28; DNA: TGTGCCAGCAGTCTGACGCTGGACAGTCCTGAACAAGCTGAAGCTTTCTTT; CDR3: CASSLTLDSPEQAEAFF
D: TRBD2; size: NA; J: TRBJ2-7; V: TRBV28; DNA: TGTGCCAGCAGTTCTTACCGACTAGCGGGAGTAAGCGAGCAGTACTTC; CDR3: CASSSYRLAGVSEQYF
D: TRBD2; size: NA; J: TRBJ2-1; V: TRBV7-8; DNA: TGTGCCAGCAGCCACCCTTCCGGGAGGGCCGAGAATGAGCAGTTCTTC; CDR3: CASSHPSGRAENEQFF
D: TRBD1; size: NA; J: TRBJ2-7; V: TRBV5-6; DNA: TGTGCCAGCAGATCGACAGGGTCCTACGAGCAGTACTTC; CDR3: CASRSTGSYEQYF
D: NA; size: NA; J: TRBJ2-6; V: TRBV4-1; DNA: TGCGCCAGCAGCCAAGTCGGGACCGCTAGCTCTGGGGCCAACGTCCTGACTTTC; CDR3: CASSQVGTASSGANVLTF
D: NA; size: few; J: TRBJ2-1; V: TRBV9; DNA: TGTGCCAGCAGCGGAAATGAGCAGTTCTTC; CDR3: CASSGNEQFF
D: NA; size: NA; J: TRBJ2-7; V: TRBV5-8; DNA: TGTGCCAGCAGCTTGGGGGGCGGGGAATCCTACGAGCAGTACTTC; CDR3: CASSLGGGESYEQYF
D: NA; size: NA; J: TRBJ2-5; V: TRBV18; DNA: TGTGCCAGCTCGACCTGGCCAGGGCCAGAGACCCAGTACTTC; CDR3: CASSTWPGPETQYF
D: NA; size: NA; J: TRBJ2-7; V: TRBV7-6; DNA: TGTGCCAGCAGCGTTGACCTAACCTACGAGCAGTACTTC; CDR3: CASSVDLTYEQYF
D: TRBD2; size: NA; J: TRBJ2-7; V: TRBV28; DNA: TGTGCCAGCAGTTTAAAACTGGGATTGATAGCGGGATCCTACGAGCAGTACTTC; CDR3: CASSLKLGLIAGSYEQYF
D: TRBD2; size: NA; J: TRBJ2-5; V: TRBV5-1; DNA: TGCGCCAGCAGCTTGGCAGGGAGGGCGGCAGAGACCCAGTACTTC; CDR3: CASSLAGRAAETQYF
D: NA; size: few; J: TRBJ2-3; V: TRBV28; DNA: TGTGCCAGCAGTCGGGGGACTGCCACCACAGATACGCAGTATTTT; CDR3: CASSRGTATTDTQYF
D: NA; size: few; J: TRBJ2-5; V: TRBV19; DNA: TGTGCCAGTAGTATCCAGTACCAAGAGACCCAGTACTTC; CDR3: CASSIQYQETQYF
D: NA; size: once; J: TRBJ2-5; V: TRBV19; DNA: TGTGCCAGTAGCCCCCGGGCCCTCTGGACCCAGTACTTC; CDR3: CASSPRALWTQYF
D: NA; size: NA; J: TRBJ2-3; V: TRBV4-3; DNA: TGCGCCAGCAGCCAAGATGGGGGCAGGGATACGCAGTATTTT; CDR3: CASSQDGGRDTQYF
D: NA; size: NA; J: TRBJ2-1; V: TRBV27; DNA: TGTGCCAGCAGTTTATCGAGGGGGGCCTACAATGAGCAGTTCTTC; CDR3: CASSLSRGAYNEQFF
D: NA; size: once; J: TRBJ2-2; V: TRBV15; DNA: TGTGCCACCAGCAGAGAACACCAAAATCCAAGCGCCGGGGAGCTGTTTTTT; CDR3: CATSREHQNPSAGELFF
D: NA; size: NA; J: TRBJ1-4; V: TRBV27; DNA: TGTGCCAGCAGTTCGATCCAAGGGGGGCCTAATGAAAAACTGTTTTTT; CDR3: CASSSIQGGPNEKLFF
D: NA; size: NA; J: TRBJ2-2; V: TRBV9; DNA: TGTGCCAGCAGCGTAGTTGAGCGCGGGGAGCTGTTTTTT; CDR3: CASSVVERGELFF
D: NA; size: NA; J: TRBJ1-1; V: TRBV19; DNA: TGTGCCAGTAGTATCATAGGGAACATGAACACTGAAGCTTTCTTT; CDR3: CASSIIGNMNTEAFF
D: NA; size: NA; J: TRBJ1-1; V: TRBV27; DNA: TGTGCCAGCGGACATGAGGAAGCTTTCTTT; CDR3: CASGHEEAFF
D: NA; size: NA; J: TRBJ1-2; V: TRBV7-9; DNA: TGTGCCAGCAGCTTAGCGGCGGGAGCCTATGGCTACACCTTC; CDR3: CASSLAAGAYGYTF
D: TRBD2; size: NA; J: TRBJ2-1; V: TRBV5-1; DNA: TGCGCCAGCAGCTTTCAAAGCGGGAGGAATGATGAGCAGTTCTTC; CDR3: CASSFQSGRNDEQFF
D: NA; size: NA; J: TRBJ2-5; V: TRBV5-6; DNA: TGTGCCAGCAGCCCCGAACGAGAGGGAATAGAGACCCAGTACTTC; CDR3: CASSPEREGIETQYF
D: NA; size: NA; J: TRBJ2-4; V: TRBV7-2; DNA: TGTGCCAGCAGCCGACGGGGAGAAAACATTCAGTACTTC; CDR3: CASSRRGENIQYF
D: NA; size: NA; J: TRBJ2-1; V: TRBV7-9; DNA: TGTGCCGCCCAGGGGGGCGCGATCTACAATGAGCAGTTCTTC; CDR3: CAAQGGAIYNEQFF
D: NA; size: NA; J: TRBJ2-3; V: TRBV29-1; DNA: TGCAGCGTTGTCGGTTCCGTTACCGGACTCAGAGATACGCAGTATTTT; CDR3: CSVVGSVTGLRDTQYF
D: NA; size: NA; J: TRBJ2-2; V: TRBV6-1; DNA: TGTGCCAGTCGGAGGCAGTCGAACACCGGGGAGCTGTTTTTT; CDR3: CASRRQSNTGELFF
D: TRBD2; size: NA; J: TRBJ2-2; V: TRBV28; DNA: TGTGCCAGCCTCACTAGGCAGACTAGCGGGAGGCCGCGCACCGGGGAGCTGTTTTTT; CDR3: CASLTRQTSGRPRTGELFF
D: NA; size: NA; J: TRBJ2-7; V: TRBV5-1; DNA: TGCGCCAGCAGCTTGCTTCCGGGACCAGTCTACGAGCAGTACTTC; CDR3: CASSLLPGPVYEQYF
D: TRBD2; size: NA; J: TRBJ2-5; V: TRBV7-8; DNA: TGTGCCAGCAGCTGGATCCCGGGGGCTAGCGGGAGGGATAAAGAGACCCAGTACTTC; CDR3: CASSWIPGASGRDKETQYF
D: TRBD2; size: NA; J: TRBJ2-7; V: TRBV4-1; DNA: TGCGCCAGCAGCCAAGATTTTCAGCGGGAGTACTCCCACGAGCAGTACTTC; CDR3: CASSQDFQREYSHEQYF
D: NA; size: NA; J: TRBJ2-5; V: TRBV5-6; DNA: TGTGCCAGCAGCTTGGGGGCCTCGTCCCAAGAGACCCAGTACTTC; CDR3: CASSLGASSQETQYF
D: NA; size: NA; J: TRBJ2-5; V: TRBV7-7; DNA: TGTGCCAGCAGCTTTGCAGGGTCGGAGACCCAGTACTTC; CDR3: CASSFAGSETQYF
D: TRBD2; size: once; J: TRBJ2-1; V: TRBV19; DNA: TGTGCCAGTAGTATAGCGGGAGGGGCCCCTGCATCCTACAATGAGCAGTTCTTC; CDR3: CASSIAGGAPASYNEQFF
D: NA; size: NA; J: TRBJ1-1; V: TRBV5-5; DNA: TGTGCCAGCAGCTTCGGGACACAGGCGAACACTGAAGCTTTCTTT; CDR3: CASSFGTQANTEAFF
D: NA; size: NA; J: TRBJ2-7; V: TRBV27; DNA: TGTGCCAGCAGTTTGTATGGACTTCCCTACGAGCAGTACTTC; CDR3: CASSLYGLPYEQYF
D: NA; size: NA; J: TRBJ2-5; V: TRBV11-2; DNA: TGTGCCAGCAGCTCCGGACAGTACCAAGAGACCCAGTACTTC; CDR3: CASSSGQYQETQYF
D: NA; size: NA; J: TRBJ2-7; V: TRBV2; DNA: TGTGCCAGCAGTGAAGCGTCGGGGGGCACTACCTACGAGCAGTACTTC; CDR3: CASSEASGGTTYEQYF
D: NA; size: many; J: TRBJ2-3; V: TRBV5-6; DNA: TGTGCCAGCAGCCTAAAAGAGGACTACATTACACTCACAGATACGCAGTATTTT; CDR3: CASSLKEDYITLTDTQYF
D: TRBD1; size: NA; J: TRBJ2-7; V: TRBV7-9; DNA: TGTGCCAGCAGCATCCGGGACAGGGGATACGAGCAGTACTTC; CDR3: CASSIRDRGYEQYF
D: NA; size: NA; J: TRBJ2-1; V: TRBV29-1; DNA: TGCAGCGTTGAAGGTGGTCGCGGAAAAGTTTACAATGAGCAGTTCTTC; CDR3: CSVEGGRGKVYNEQFF